The source of this TCR beta chain is a study of shared clonotypes between healthy human individuals. Study-level results: Clonotype sharing levels among donors were expected to vary with sequencing depth. Non-shared clonotypes had lower generation probabilities than clonotypes shared by all four sorted-subset donors. Sharing across four donors was seen in 4% to 6.5% of naive CD4 clonotypes.

Naive-designated CD8 cells lacked CD45RO, were positively enriched for CCR7, and omitted terminally differentiated effector memory CD45RA+ cells. The CDR3 extends over 15 amino acids. CDR1 and CDR2 (germline): GTSNPN, SVGIG (reference sequence). V was clipped by 1 base and J by 1 base; unmatched bases: 3. As for this clone: The antigen remains unidentified.

Per sorted-subset replicate PCR, input was 150 to 250 ng DNA, representing 30,000 to 35,000 T cell genomes. The method was immunoSEQ multiplex PCR; TCRdb's version includes in-frame clones alone and lacks a portion of them. This sample carries 450,000 to 700,000 clones, roughly 95% of them seen once, and the ten largest clones take 0.09% to 0.13%. Input material: naive CD8+ T cells sorted from blood. The receptor's source is a woman aged 25 to 39 in good health. The V call is TRBV30, the J call TRBJ2-7, with 11 bases matching TRBD2. The CDR3 sequence is CAWSGSGRVSYEQYF. CDR3 nucleotide sequence: TGTGCCTGGAGTGGTAGCGGGAGGGTGTCCTACGAGCAGTACTTC.